This T cell receptor (beta chain) was captured in a study of T cell responses to AZD1222 COVID-19 vaccine. Germline V gene sequence: CDR1 LNHDA, CDR2 SQIVND (reference sequence). This CDR3 is built from 15 residues. Trimming took 6 bases from V and 0 from J; bases not matched to a gene: 3. Whole-study findings and limits: The study identified only five to seven AZD1222 recipients as seropositive at baseline. Targets within unmutated variant regions were reportedly found for nearly half of spike-specific TCRs.

With respect to this clone: Its specificity is unknown.

Sequencing was performed with immunoSEQ multiplex PCR; in TCRdb, only in-frame clones are kept and a portion is missing. Here the sample spans 95,000 to 150,000 clones, about 92% being singletons. The genes are TRBV19 and TRBJ2-1; 9 nucleotides align to TRBD2. The source material was peripheral blood, sampled on day 0 of MenACWY control vaccination. The TCR comes from an adult in good health. CDR3 protein: CASSLAGSSYNEQFF. The CDR3 bases are TGTGCCAGTAGCCTAGCGGGAAGCTCCTACAATGAGCAGTTCTTC.